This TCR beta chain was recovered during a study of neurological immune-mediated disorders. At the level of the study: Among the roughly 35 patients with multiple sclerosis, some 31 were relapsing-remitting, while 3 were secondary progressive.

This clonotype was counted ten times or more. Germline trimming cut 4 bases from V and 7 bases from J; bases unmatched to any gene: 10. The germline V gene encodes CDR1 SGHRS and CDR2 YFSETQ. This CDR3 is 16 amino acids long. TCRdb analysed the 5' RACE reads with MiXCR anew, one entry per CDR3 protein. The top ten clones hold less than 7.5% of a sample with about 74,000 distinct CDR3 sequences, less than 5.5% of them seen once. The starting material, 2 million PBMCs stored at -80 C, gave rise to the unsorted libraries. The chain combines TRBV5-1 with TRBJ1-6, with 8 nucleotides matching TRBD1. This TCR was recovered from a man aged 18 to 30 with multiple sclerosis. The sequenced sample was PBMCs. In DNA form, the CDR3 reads TGCGCCAGCAGCCATAGCCCAGGGGGCGACAATTCACCCCTCCACTTT. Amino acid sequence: CASSHSPGGDNSPLHF.